The rows below give T cell receptor beta chains drawn from one sample of a study of control samples from healthy donors and cancer patients. Assay: immunoSEQ multiplex PCR; the TCRdb copy retains only in-frame clones and omits some. The sample lists about 92,000 clones; about four fifths were seen once. Sequencing input: blood. These receptors were taken from a woman aged 55-70 years in good health. Each CDR3 is given with its conserved first and last residue. Fields, in order: J gene, clone size, V gene, CDR3 protein. Expanded clones are given a class, and other clones once, few, many or no size at all.

J gene: TRBJ2-2; clone size: -; V gene: TRBV25-1; CDR3 protein: CASSVTGTNTGELFF
J gene: TRBJ1-4; clone size: -; V gene: TRBV5-1; CDR3 protein: CASTQRGSTNEKLFF
J gene: TRBJ2-1; clone size: once; V gene: TRBV3-1/TRBV3-2; CDR3 protein: CASQGVRWGLAYNEQFF
J gene: TRBJ2-2; clone size: -; V gene: TRBV7-2; CDR3 protein: CASSLRTGNTGELFF
J gene: TRBJ2-7; clone size: once; V gene: TRBV21-1; CDR3 protein: CASSKGASGRASQREQYF
J gene: TRBJ2-2; clone size: -; V gene: TRBV9; CDR3 protein: CASSEDGLATGELFF
J gene: TRBJ2-7; clone size: -; V gene: TRBV18; CDR3 protein: CASSPDREAQYF
J gene: TRBJ2-7; clone size: -; V gene: TRBV2; CDR3 protein: CASGGTSGSVYEQYF
J gene: TRBJ2-1; clone size: -; V gene: TRBV7-2; CDR3 protein: CASSFGQPRDEQFF
J gene: TRBJ1-1; clone size: -; V gene: TRBV5-1; CDR3 protein: CASSFMDPNTEAFF
J gene: TRBJ1-1; clone size: once; V gene: TRBV5-6; CDR3 protein: CASSMAMVNTEAFF
J gene: TRBJ2-5; clone size: -; V gene: TRBV15; CDR3 protein: CATSIPGTGTETQYF
J gene: TRBJ1-2; clone size: once; V gene: TRBV18; CDR3 protein: CASSPSGGYDGYTF
J gene: TRBJ2-5; clone size: once; V gene: TRBV6-5; CDR3 protein: CASSPGQGGETQYF
J gene: TRBJ1-6; clone size: -; V gene: TRBV6-1; CDR3 protein: CASSEAGRGRGNSPLHF
J gene: TRBJ2-3; clone size: -; V gene: TRBV6-5; CDR3 protein: CASSYSMRGGTDTQYF
J gene: TRBJ1-2; clone size: -; V gene: TRBV10-3; CDR3 protein: CAISDRQRGYYGYTF
J gene: TRBJ1-6; clone size: -; V gene: TRBV10-2; CDR3 protein: CASSVSMGPLHF
J gene: TRBJ1-1; clone size: -; V gene: TRBV19; CDR3 protein: CASSIAYEAFF
J gene: TRBJ1-1; clone size: few; V gene: TRBV18; CDR3 protein: CASSPTGIEAFF
J gene: TRBJ1-3; clone size: once; V gene: TRBV14; CDR3 protein: CASSQKYRPGNTIYF
J gene: TRBJ2-7; clone size: -; V gene: TRBV28; CDR3 protein: CASRGQGGPYEQYF
J gene: TRBJ1-2; clone size: -; V gene: TRBV3-1/TRBV3-2; CDR3 protein: CASSNHVYGYTF
J gene: TRBJ1-2; clone size: -; V gene: TRBV27; CDR3 protein: CASSSDRAQYGYTF
J gene: TRBJ2-1; clone size: -; V gene: TRBV10-3; CDR3 protein: CAISESGGGSQNEQFF
J gene: TRBJ2-3; clone size: -; V gene: TRBV11-2; CDR3 protein: CASTLLAGADTQYF
J gene: TRBJ1-2; clone size: -; V gene: TRBV7-2; CDR3 protein: CASSLGRDRAYGYTF
J gene: TRBJ1-4; clone size: -; V gene: TRBV25-1; CDR3 protein: CASSEFTTGQEKLFF
J gene: TRBJ2-1; clone size: -; V gene: TRBV6-5; CDR3 protein: CASSSRSDEQFF
J gene: TRBJ2-3; clone size: -; V gene: TRBV9; CDR3 protein: CASSAGGHADTQYF
J gene: TRBJ2-1; clone size: -; V gene: TRBV29-1; CDR3 protein: CSVAEGAGGFNEQFF
J gene: TRBJ2-5; clone size: once; V gene: TRBV18; CDR3 protein: CASSSVEGETQYF
J gene: TRBJ1-1; clone size: -; V gene: TRBV2; CDR3 protein: CASLDIQLPFSLVFPGHTEAFF
J gene: TRBJ2-3; clone size: -; V gene: TRBV5-1; CDR3 protein: CASSLEGETQYF
J gene: TRBJ1-2; clone size: -; V gene: TRBV3-1/TRBV3-2; CDR3 protein: CASRDPGSYGYTF
J gene: TRBJ1-6; clone size: -; V gene: TRBV6-4; CDR3 protein: CASSPKSGTGPPGNSPLHF
J gene: TRBJ2-3; clone size: -; V gene: TRBV19; CDR3 protein: CASSSNWWDSNSTDTQYF